The T cell receptor (beta chain) described here comes from a study of blood T cell repertoires in COVID-19. The overall study: Samples representing acute and convalescent COVID-19 were sourced from the United States, Italy and Spain.

The CDR3 length is 14 residues. V was cut by 0 bases and J by 6 bases, with 9 bases left in between. Germline loops: CDR1 SGHNT, CDR2 YYREEE (reference sequence). Sequencing was performed with immunoSEQ multiplex PCR; in TCRdb, only in-frame clones are kept and a portion is missing. The data contain about 250,000 clones, 89% of them singletons. The study recruited people aged roughly 18 to 95 years across approximately 24 US areas. The V and J genes are TRBV5-4 and TRBJ2-2, with a weak D call TRBD2 (7 bases). Sequenced input: PBMCs or T cells enriched from blood (not recorded which). The clonotype was recovered from a woman aged 30 to 39 with acute COVID-19. CDR3 in amino acids: CASSLGGGPGELFF. CDR3 coding DNA: TGTGCCAGCAGCTTGGGGGGGGGCCCCGGGGAGCTGTTTTTT.